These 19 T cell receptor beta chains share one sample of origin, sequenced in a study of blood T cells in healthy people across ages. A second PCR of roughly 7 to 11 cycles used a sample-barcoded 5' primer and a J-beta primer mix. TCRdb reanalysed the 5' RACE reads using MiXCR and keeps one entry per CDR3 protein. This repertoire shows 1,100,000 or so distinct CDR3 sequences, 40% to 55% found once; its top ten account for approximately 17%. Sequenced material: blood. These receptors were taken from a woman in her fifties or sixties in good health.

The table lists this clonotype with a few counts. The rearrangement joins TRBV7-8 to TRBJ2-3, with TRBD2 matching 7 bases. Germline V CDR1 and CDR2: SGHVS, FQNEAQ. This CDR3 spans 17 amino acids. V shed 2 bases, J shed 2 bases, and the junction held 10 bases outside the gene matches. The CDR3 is CASSLSGTTHITDTQYF. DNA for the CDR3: TGTGCCAGCAGCTTATCCGGGACTACACACATCACAGATACGCAGTATTTT.

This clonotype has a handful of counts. Here the CDR3 DNA reads TGTGCCAGCAGGGACTCTACGCAGAATGAGCAGTTCTTC. It specifies CASRDSTQNEQFF. This chain joins TRBV6-2 or TRBV6-3 and TRBJ2-1; D possibly corresponds to TRBD2 (5 bases). Trimming pared 6 bases from V and 7 bases from J, leaving 13 bases between. Germline-derived CDR1 and CDR2 are MNHEY and SVGEGT. The CDR3 loop spans 13 amino acids.

The CDR3 is CSVGGSSYTQYF. Written as DNA, the CDR3 is TGCAGCGTTGGGGGCAGTTCCTATACGCAGTATTTT. The genes are TRBV29-1 and TRBJ2-3, with a tentative D call TRBD1 (5 bases). Germline V gene data show CDR1 as SQVTM and CDR2 as ANQGSEA. This CDR3 contains 12 residues. Trimming left V 4 bases short and J 7 bases short, with 12 bases between.

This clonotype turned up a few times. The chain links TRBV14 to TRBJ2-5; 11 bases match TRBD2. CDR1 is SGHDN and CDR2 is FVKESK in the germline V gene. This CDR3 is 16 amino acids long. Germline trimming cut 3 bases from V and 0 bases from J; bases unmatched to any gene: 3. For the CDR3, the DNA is TGTGCCAGCAGCCATGGACTAGCGGGTTACCAAGAGACCCAGTACTTC. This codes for CASSHGLAGYQETQYF.

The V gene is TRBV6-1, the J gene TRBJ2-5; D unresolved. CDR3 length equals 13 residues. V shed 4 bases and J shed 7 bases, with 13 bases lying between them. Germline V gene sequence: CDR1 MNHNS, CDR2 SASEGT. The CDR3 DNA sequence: TGTGCCAGCAGTGGAGACCCATCGGGGACCCAGTACTTC. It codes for CASSGDPSGTQYF.

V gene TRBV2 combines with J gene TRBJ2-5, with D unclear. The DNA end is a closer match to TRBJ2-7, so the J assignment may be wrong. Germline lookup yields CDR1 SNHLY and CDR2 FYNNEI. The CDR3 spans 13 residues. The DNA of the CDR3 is TGTGCCAGCAGGCCTGTGAACTCCTACGAGCAGTACTTC. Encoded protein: CASRPVNSYEQYF.

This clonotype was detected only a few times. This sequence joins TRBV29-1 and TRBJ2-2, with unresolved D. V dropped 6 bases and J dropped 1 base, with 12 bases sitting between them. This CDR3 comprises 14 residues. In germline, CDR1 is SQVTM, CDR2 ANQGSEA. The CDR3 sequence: CSVNGRQNTGELFF. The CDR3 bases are TGCAGCGTAAACGGACGACAGAACACCGGGGAGCTGTTTTTT.

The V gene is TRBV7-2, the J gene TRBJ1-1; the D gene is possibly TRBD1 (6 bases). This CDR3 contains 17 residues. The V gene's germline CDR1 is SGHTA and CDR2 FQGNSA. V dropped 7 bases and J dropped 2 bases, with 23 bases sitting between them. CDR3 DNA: TGTGCCAGCAACTCCCTGGGGGCCCCGGACCTCAACACTGAAGCTTTCTTT. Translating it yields CASNSLGAPDLNTEAFF.

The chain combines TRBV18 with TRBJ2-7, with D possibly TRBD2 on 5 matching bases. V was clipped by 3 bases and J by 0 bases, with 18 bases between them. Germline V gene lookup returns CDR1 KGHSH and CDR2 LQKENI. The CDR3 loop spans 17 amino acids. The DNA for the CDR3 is TGTGCCAGCTCACCTACACTAGTTCCACCAAACTCCTACGAGCAGTACTTC. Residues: CASSPTLVPPNSYEQYF.

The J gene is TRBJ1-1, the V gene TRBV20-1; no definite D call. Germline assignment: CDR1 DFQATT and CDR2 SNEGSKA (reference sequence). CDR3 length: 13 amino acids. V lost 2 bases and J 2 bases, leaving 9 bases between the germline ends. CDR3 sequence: CSARREVNTEAFF. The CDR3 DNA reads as TGCAGTGCTAGACGCGAGGTTAACACTGAAGCTTTCTTT.

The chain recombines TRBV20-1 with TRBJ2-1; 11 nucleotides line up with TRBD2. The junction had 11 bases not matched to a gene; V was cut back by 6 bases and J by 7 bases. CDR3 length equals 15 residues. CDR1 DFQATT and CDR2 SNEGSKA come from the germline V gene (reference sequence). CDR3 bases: TGCAGTGCGACCAAAACTAGCGGGAGAGGGAATGAGCAGTTCTTC. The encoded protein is CSATKTSGRGNEQFF.

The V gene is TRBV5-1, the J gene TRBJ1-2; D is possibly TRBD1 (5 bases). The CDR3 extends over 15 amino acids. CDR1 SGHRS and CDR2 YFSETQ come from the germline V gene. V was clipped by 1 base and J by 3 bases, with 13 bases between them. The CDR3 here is CASSLLRGSDYGYTF. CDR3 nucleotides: TGCGCCAGCAGCTTGCTGAGGGGCTCGGACTATGGCTACACCTTC.

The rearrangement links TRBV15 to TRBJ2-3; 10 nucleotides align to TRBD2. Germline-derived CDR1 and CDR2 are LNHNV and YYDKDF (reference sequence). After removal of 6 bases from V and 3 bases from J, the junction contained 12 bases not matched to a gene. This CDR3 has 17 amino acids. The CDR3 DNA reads TGTGCCACCAGGAGGACCCTAGCGGGAGTTGGAACAGATACGCAGTATTTT. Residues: CATRRTLAGVGTDTQYF.

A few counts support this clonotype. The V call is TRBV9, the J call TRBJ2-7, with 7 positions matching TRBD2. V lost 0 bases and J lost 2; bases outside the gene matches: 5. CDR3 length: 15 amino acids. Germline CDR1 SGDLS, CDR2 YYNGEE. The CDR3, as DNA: TGTGCCAGCAGCGTAGACGCGGGAGTAACCTACGAGCAGTACTTC. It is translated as CASSVDAGVTYEQYF.

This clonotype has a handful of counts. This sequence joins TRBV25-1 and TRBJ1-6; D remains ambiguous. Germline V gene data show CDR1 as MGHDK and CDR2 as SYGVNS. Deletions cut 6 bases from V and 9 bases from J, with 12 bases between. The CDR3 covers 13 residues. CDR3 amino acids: CASSGVVGSPLHF. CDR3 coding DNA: TGTGCCAGCAGCGGGGTGGTGGGTTCACCCCTCCACTTT. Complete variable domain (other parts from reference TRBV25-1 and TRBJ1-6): EADIYQTPRYLVIGTGKKITLECSQTMGHDKMYWYQQDPGMELHLIHYSYGVNSTEKGDLSSESTVSRIRTEHFPLTLESARPSHTSQYLCASSGVVGSPLHFGNGTRLTVT.

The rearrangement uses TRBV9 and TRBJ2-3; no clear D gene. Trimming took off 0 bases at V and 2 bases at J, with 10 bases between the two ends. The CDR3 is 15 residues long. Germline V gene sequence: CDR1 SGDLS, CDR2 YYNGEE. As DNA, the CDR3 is TGTGCCAGCAGCGTAGATCCTGTATCCACAGATACGCAGTATTTT. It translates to CASSVDPVSTDTQYF.

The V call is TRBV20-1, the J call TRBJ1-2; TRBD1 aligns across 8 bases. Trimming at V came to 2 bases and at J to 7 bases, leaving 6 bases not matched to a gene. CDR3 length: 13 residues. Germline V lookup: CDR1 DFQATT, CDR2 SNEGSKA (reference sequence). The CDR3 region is CSARPGGLIGYTF. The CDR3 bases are TGCAGTGCTAGACCAGGGGGCTTAATTGGCTACACCTTC.

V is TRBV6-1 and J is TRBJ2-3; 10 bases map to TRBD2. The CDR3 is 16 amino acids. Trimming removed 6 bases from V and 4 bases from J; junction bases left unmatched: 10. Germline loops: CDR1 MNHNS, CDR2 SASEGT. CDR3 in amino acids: CASRLTSGTSADTQYF. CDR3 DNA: TGTGCCAGCAGGCTCACTAGCGGGACGTCGGCAGATACGCAGTATTTT.

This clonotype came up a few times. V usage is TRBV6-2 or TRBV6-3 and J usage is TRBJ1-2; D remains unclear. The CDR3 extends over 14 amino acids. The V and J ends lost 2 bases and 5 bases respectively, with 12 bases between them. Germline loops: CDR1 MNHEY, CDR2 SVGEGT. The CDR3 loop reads CASSYKAAAYGYTF. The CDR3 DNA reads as TGTGCCAGCAGTTACAAGGCAGCAGCTTATGGCTACACCTTC.